These 21 T cell receptor beta chains were sequenced from one sample in a study of shared clonotypes between healthy human individuals. TCRdb's table, derived via immunoSEQ multiplex PCR, lists solely in-frame clones and lacks some. This sample has some 630,000 clones, with approximately 96% found just once. CD45RO-negative CD8 cells positively selected for CCR7 made up the naive population, which excluded terminally differentiated effector memory CD45RA+ cells. The specimen sequenced was naive CD8+ T cells sorted from blood. The receptors come from a young woman in good health.

The chain uses TRBV29-1 and TRBJ1-2, with 7 bases that match TRBD1. The CDR3 runs to 13 residues. The V segment lost 4 bases and the J segment 6 bases; nucleotides outside the gene matches: 8. In germline, CDR1 is SQVTM, CDR2 ANQGSEA. The CDR3 spells CSVGWQGDDGYTF. Here the CDR3 DNA reads TGCAGCGTTGGGTGGCAGGGGGATGATGGCTACACCTTC.

The chain couples TRBV6-6 to TRBJ2-7; 10 bases agree with TRBD2. This CDR3 is 15 amino acids long. Looked up from germline, CDR1 is MNHNY and CDR2 is SVGAGI (reference sequence). V trimming: 6 bases; J trimming: 4 bases; junction bases outside the gene matches: 9. CDR3 nucleotides: TGTGCCAGCAGCAAAGCCACTAGCGGGGTTTACGAGCAGTACTTC. It yields the protein CASSKATSGVYEQYF.

The chain carries TRBV4-1 and TRBJ2-2; no clear D gene. Germline CDR1 is MGHRA and CDR2 is YSYEKL. The CDR3 extends over 12 amino acids. V was clipped by 5 bases and J by 3 bases, with 4 bases between them. The CDR3 nucleotides read TGCGCCAGCAGCTGGGACACCGGGGAGCTGTTTTTT. Residues: CASSWDTGELFF.

J is TRBJ2-7 and V is TRBV27, with 9 bases aligning to TRBD1. The CDR3 sequence is 13 residues long. With V trimmed by 6 bases and J by 6 bases, 6 bases remained unmatched. Germline values: CDR1 MNHEY, CDR2 SMNVEV (reference sequence). The CDR3 sequence: CASRYGTGFEQYF. The CDR3 DNA reads as TGTGCCAGCAGGTACGGGACAGGGTTCGAGCAGTACTTC.

This clone appeared a single time. The chain is built from TRBV10-2 and TRBJ2-7; D not certain. Trimming removed 9 bases from V and 1 base from J, with 7 bases in between. Germline-derived CDR1 and CDR2 are WSHSY and SAAADI. CDR3 size: 11 residues. CDR3 coding DNA: TGCGCCAGTGGACCGTCCTACGAGCAGTACTTC. It translates to CASGPSYEQYF.

The chain carries TRBV11-3 and TRBJ2-2; D is uncertain. The CDR3 consists of 14 residues. In germline, CDR1 is SGHNT, CDR2 YENEEA. With 3 bases removed from V and 1 base from J, the gap between germline ends came to 6 bases. DNA for the CDR3: TGTGCCAGCAGCTTTTCTAGGAACACCGGGGAGCTGTTTTTT. The encoded protein is CASSFSRNTGELFF.

V and J are TRBV19 and TRBJ2-1; no clear D gene. CDR3 size: 13 residues. Germline V gene data show CDR1 as LNHDA and CDR2 as SQIVND (reference sequence). With 5 bases removed from V and 4 bases from J, the gap between germline ends came to 9 bases. CDR3 nucleotide sequence: TGTGCCAGTAGTGAAACTGAGTACAATGAGCAGTTCTTC. Its translation: CASSETEYNEQFF.

V is TRBV7-3 and J is TRBJ2-7; 7 bases map to TRBD1. Germline CDR1 reads SGHTA; CDR2 reads FQGTGA. Trimming at V came to 5 bases and at J to 4 bases, leaving 11 bases not matched to a gene. This CDR3 region has 15 residues. CDR3 protein: CASSLGGDSTYEQYF. Written as DNA, the CDR3 is TGTGCCAGCAGCCTCGGTGGGGACAGCACTTACGAGCAGTACTTC.

The V gene is TRBV27, the J gene TRBJ2-6; 9 bases are shared with TRBD1. The CDR3 consists of 18 residues. V gave up 1 base and J gave up 3 bases; unmatched junction bases: 7. Germline assignment: CDR1 MNHEY and CDR2 SMNVEV (reference sequence). CDR3 residues: CASSLFSTGGGGANVLTF. The CDR3 coding sequence is TGTGCCAGCAGTTTATTTTCGACAGGGGGTGGTGGGGCCAACGTCCTGACTTTC.

The table lists this clone with a count of one. This chain joins TRBV19 and TRBJ2-1; D gene unclear. This CDR3 region has 13 residues. CDR1 and CDR2 from the germline V gene are LNHDA and SQIVND (reference sequence). Trimming stripped 1 base from V and 4 bases from J, with 5 bases between. CDR3 in DNA: TGTGCCAGTAGTATAGGAGGTTACAATGAGCAGTTCTTC. Translation gives CASSIGGYNEQFF.

The J gene is TRBJ1-5, the V gene TRBV10-3; 9 nucleotides line up with TRBD1. The length of the CDR3 is 15 residues. CDR1 ENHRY and CDR2 SYGVKD come from the germline V gene. The V and J ends lost 5 bases and 5 bases, in that order; junction bases with no gene match: 7. The CDR3 here is CAISKTGGIDQPQHF. The CDR3 DNA sequence: TGTGCCATCAGTAAGACAGGGGGAATAGATCAGCCCCAGCATTTT.

This clone showed up just once. The rearrangement joins TRBV5-6 to TRBJ2-3, with D possibly called TRBD1 or TRBD2 (5 bases each). Trimming took off 4 bases at V and 2 bases at J, with 17 bases between the two ends. The CDR3 is made up of 16 amino acids. Per the germline V gene, CDR1 is SGHDT and CDR2 is YYEEEE. CDR3 in DNA: TGTGCCAGCAGCCTGGAACCAGTGGGGACCACAGATACGCAGTATTTT. Translating it yields CASSLEPVGTTDTQYF. Supplemented by reference TRBV5-6 and TRBJ2-3, the full variable domain reads DAGVTQSPTHLIKTRGQQVTLRCSPKSGHDTVSWYQQALGQGPQFIFQYYEEEERQRGNFPDRFSGHQFPNYSSELNVNALLLGDSALYLCASSLEPVGTTDTQYFGPGTRLTVL.

V gene TRBV4-1 combines with J gene TRBJ2-7; unclear D gene. Germline loops: CDR1 MGHRA, CDR2 YSYEKL. Trimming took off 0 bases at V and 2 bases at J, with 11 bases between the two ends. The CDR3 is 15 residues long. CDR3 nucleotide sequence: TGCGCCAGCAGCCAAGATCATGTGGCGACCTACGAGCAGTACTTC. It codes for CASSQDHVATYEQYF.

The chain couples TRBV27 to TRBJ1-5; tentative D call: TRBD1 (5 bases). Germline V gene data show CDR1 as MNHEY and CDR2 as SMNVEV (reference sequence). The CDR3 is 15 residues long. The V end was cut by 2 bases, the J end by 1 base, with 9 bases between. CDR3 nucleotides: TGTGCCAGCAGTTTAGTAGGGGCCAGCAATCAGCCCCAGCATTTT. It codes for CASSLVGASNQPQHF.

V and J are TRBV6-5 and TRBJ2-1, with 8 nucleotides matching TRBD2. This CDR3 has 14 residues. The J segment lost 4 bases and the V segment lost 8 bases, leaving 7 bases of the junction unmatched. Germline values: CDR1 MNHEY, CDR2 SVGAGI. CDR3 sequence reads: CASGSGGDYNEQFF. The CDR3 nucleotides are TGTGCCAGCGGGTCGGGGGGGGATTACAATGAGCAGTTCTTC.

The chain uses TRBV7-9 and TRBJ1-1; no clear D. Germline V gene lookup returns CDR1 SEHNR and CDR2 FQNEAQ (reference sequence). The CDR3 runs to 15 residues. V shed 9 bases and J shed 0 bases, with 17 bases lying between them. The CDR3 region has the DNA TGTGCCAGAACAGATATGAGCCGTATGAACACTGAAGCTTTCTTT. Its protein product is CARTDMSRMNTEAFF.

The chain combines TRBV5-1 with TRBJ2-2; D possibly corresponds to TRBD1 (6 bases). The ends were cut back, 0 bases at V and 7 bases at J, with 19 bases in the middle. CDR3 length equals 17 residues. CDR1 is SGHRS, CDR2 YFSETQ, per germline. The CDR3 region is CASSLDRALGEGGELFF. In DNA, the CDR3 is TGCGCCAGCAGCTTGGACAGGGCCCTAGGTGAAGGCGGGGAGCTGTTTTTT.

This sequence joins TRBV28 and TRBJ1-6; D is undetermined. Per germline, CDR1 MDHEN and CDR2 SYDVKM. The V end was cut by 3 bases, the J end by 4 bases, with 7 bases between. CDR3 length: 14 amino acids. The CDR3: CASSLEQYNSPLHF. CDR3 DNA: TGTGCCAGCAGTTTGGAGCAGTATAATTCACCCCTCCACTTT.

V and J are TRBV29-1 and TRBJ2-5; D may correspond to TRBD1 or TRBD2 (5 bases each). Germline V CDR1 and CDR2: SQVTM, ANQGSEA. V lost 2 bases and J lost 2, with 12 bases in between. The CDR3 is 14 amino acids. The CDR3 loop reads CSVESGREQETQYF. The CDR3 DNA sequence: TGCAGCGTTGAAAGCGGCAGGGAACAAGAGACCCAGTACTTC. The entire variable domain, with the rest obtained from reference TRBV29-1 and TRBJ2-5, is as follows: SAVISQKPSRDICQRGTSLTIQCQVDSQVTMMFWYRQQPGQSLTLIATANQGSEATYESGFVIDKFPISRPNLTFSTLTVSNMSPEDSSIYLCSVESGREQETQYFGPGTRLLVL.

This clone was seen a single time. The gene calls are TRBV11-2 and TRBJ2-7, with D perhaps matching TRBD1 or TRBD2 (5 bases each). The CDR3 contains 14 residues. The germline V gene has CDR1 SGHAT and CDR2 FQNNGV. The germline V and J ends were trimmed by 5 bases and 5 bases, with 16 bases remaining between them. The CDR3 sequence is CASSPGVGVHEQYF. The DNA of the CDR3 is TGTGCCAGCAGCCCTGGAGTGGGGGTCCACGAGCAGTACTTC.

The chain uses TRBV28 and TRBJ2-1; 9 bases line up with TRBD2. Germline values: CDR1 MDHEN, CDR2 SYDVKM. CDR3 length: 15 amino acids. V was clipped by 3 bases and J by 8 bases; unmatched bases: 8. The CDR3 spells CASSLEAGGLDEQFF. The CDR3 DNA sequence: TGTGCCAGCAGTTTGGAAGCGGGAGGTTTGGATGAGCAGTTCTTC.